The 26 T cell receptor beta chains presented below share a single source sample, sequenced in a study of control samples from healthy donors and cancer patients. The repertoire was sequenced with immunoSEQ multiplex PCR; TCRdb's copy has only in-frame clones and lacks some. This sample has more than 140,000 clones, with 91% found just once. Sequences were obtained from blood. The receptors were gathered from a man between 18 and 29 years old in good health.

The chain carries TRBV11-2 and TRBJ2-7; D unclear. From germline, CDR1 is SGHAT and CDR2 FQNNGV. Trimming left V 4 bases short and J 2 bases short, with 12 bases between. The CDR3 has 14 amino acids. CDR3 in DNA: TGTGCCAGCAGCTCCCTCGGCATTCCCTACGAGCAGTACTTC. It is translated as CASSSLGIPYEQYF.

The chain employs TRBV7-2 and TRBJ2-7; 11 nucleotides align to TRBD1. The CDR3 runs 16 residues. After removal of 1 base from V and 2 bases from J, the junction contained 4 bases not matched to a gene. Germline V gene lookup returns CDR1 SGHTA and CDR2 FQGNSA. DNA of the CDR3: TGTGCCAGCAGCTTAGGTGGGACAGGGGGGACCTACGAGCAGTACTTC. Translated, it gives CASSLGGTGGTYEQYF.

The rearrangement links TRBV4-3 to TRBJ1-2; D gene uncertain. Germline CDR1 reads LGHNA; CDR2 reads YSLEER. This CDR3 is 15 amino acids long. V lost 1 base and J 5 bases, leaving 14 bases between the germline ends. Written as DNA, the CDR3 is TGCGCCAGCAGCCAAGTTCCTAAGGGTCCATATGGCTACACCTTC. Translating it yields CASSQVPKGPYGYTF.

V usage is TRBV18 and J usage is TRBJ1-1; possible D gene TRBD1, 5 bases. The CDR3 contains 18 residues. The V end lost 5 bases, the J end lost 4 bases, and 26 bases lay between the germline ends. Germline loops: CDR1 KGHSH, CDR2 LQKENI. CDR3: CASSSLLLGRSQLTEAFF. The CDR3 bases are TGTGCCAGCTCATCTCTCCTTTTGGGGCGCAGCCAGCTCACTGAAGCTTTCTTT.

The chain joins TRBV6-5 to TRBJ1-1; D gene ambiguous. V lost 5 bases and J 2 bases, leaving 3 bases between the germline ends. The germline V gene has CDR1 MNHEY and CDR2 SVGAGI. CDR3 size: 11 residues. The CDR3 DNA reads TGTGCCAGCAGTACCAACACTGAAGCTTTCTTT. This sequence encodes CASSTNTEAFF.

DNA of the CDR3: TGTGCCAGCAGCTCTTCAGGGGTCGGGGCCAACGTCCTGACTTTC. Translated: CASSSSGVGANVLTF. This rearrangement joins TRBV7-8 to TRBJ2-6; a weak D match, TRBD1 (6 bases). Trimming cost V 4 bases and J 4 bases, with 11 bases left between them. CDR3 length: 15 residues. Germline V CDR1 and CDR2: SGHVS, FQNEAQ.

The gene calls are TRBV24-1 and TRBJ2-2, with TRBD1 matching over 7 bases. CDR3 length equals 17 residues. CDR1 and CDR2 (germline): KGHDR, SFDVKD. The ends lost 3 bases at V and 1 base at J; junction bases unmatched: 7. The DNA of the CDR3 is TGTGCCACCAGTGATCACCGGGACAGCTTGAACACCGGGGAGCTGTTTTTT. As protein: CATSDHRDSLNTGELFF.

The chain employs TRBV5-5 and TRBJ1-5; D remains ambiguous. The V gene's germline CDR1 is SGHKS and CDR2 YYEKEE (reference sequence). CDR3 length equals 16 residues. With 3 bases removed from V and 7 bases from J, the gap between germline ends came to 20 bases. The CDR3, as DNA: TGTGCCAGCAGCTCTAGGGCAGGTGTGTCCGACCAGCCCCAGCATTTT. It translates to CASSSRAGVSDQPQHF.

This clone was observed a single time. This chain joins TRBV2 and TRBJ1-2, with TRBD1 matching over 7 bases. Germline V gives CDR1 SNHLY, CDR2 FYNNEI. This CDR3 region has 13 residues. J gave up 7 bases and V 9 bases, and 11 bases lay outside the gene matches. CDR3 loop: CARSTGVKSGYTF. The CDR3 coding sequence is TGTGCCAGATCCACAGGGGTCAAAAGTGGCTACACCTTC.

The genes are TRBV6-1 and TRBJ2-1; 12 bases map to TRBD2. With V trimmed by 0 bases and J by 8 bases, 5 bases remained unmatched. CDR3 length equals 16 residues. Germline CDR1 reads MNHNS; CDR2 reads SASEGT. This CDR3 reads CASSEAATSGGYEQFF. In DNA form, the CDR3 reads TGTGCCAGCAGTGAAGCCGCGACTAGCGGGGGATATGAGCAGTTCTTC.

As to this clone: The junction does not match germline at one end; this may be a read error. The CDR3 sequence: CASSHREFLPSAANVLTF. The CDR3 DNA reads as TGCGCCAGCAGCCATCGAGAATTCCTTCCCTCTGCGGCCAACGTCCTGACTTTC. The rearrangement uses TRBV5-1 and TRBJ2-6; D remains ambiguous. CDR1 SGHRS and CDR2 YFSETQ come from the germline V gene. The CDR3 is 18 amino acids.

The chain has TRBV6-1 and TRBJ2-3, with TRBD2 as a possible D gene (5 bases). Deletions cut 1 base from V and 4 bases from J, with 9 bases between. The germline CDR1 and CDR2 sequences are MNHNS and SASEGT. The CDR3 has 14 amino acids. The CDR3 is CASSEGIGADTQYF. CDR3 nucleotides: TGTGCCAGCAGTGAAGGAATCGGGGCAGATACGCAGTATTTT.

In this sample, this clone turned up once. The chain links TRBV2 to TRBJ1-2; possibly TRBD1 for D (6 bases). With 10 bases removed from V and 4 bases from J, the gap between germline ends came to 10 bases. CDR3 size: 11 residues. Germline V lookup: CDR1 SNHLY, CDR2 FYNNEI. The CDR3 DNA reads TGTGCCACTCGGACAGCCTATGGCTACACCTTC. Protein product: CATRTAYGYTF.

The CDR3: CASSGAGTVGELFF. CDR3 DNA sequence: TGTGCCAGCAGTGGAGCTGGGACCGTCGGGGAGCTGTTTTTT. V and J are TRBV2 and TRBJ2-2; D is possibly TRBD1 or TRBD2 (5 bases each). The CDR3 runs to 14 residues. Trimming removed 4 bases from V and 7 bases from J, with 13 bases in between. Germline CDR1 reads SNHLY; CDR2 reads FYNNEI. Looking up the rest from reference TRBV2 and TRBJ2-2 gives the full variable domain: EPEVTQTPSHQVTQMGQEVILRCVPISNHLYFYWYRQILGQKVEFLVSFYNNEISEKSEIFDDQFSVERPDGSNFTLKIRSTKLEDSAMYFCASSGAGTVGELFFGEGSRLTVL.

This chain uses TRBV6-5 with TRBJ1-2, with D possibly TRBD1 on 5 matching bases. This CDR3 region has 13 residues. Germline CDR1 reads MNHEY; CDR2 reads SVGAGI. V was cut by 2 bases and J by 6 bases, with 10 bases left in between. The CDR3 bases are TGTGCCAGCAGTTACGTTAGCAGGGATGGCTACACCTTC. This translates into CASSYVSRDGYTF.

The genes are TRBV6-2 or TRBV6-3 and TRBJ2-1; 13 bases are a match to TRBD2. The V segment lost 4 bases and the J segment 8 bases; nucleotides outside the gene matches: 8. Germline values: CDR1 MNHEY, CDR2 SVGEGT. The length of the CDR3 is 16 residues. The CDR3 DNA follows: TGTGCCAGCAGTTCCCGACTAGCGGGGGGTCTGGATGAGCAGTTCTTC. Encoded protein: CASSSRLAGGLDEQFF.

This clone showed up just a few times. The V and J genes are TRBV5-1 and TRBJ1-5; the match to TRBD1 covers 7 bases. Germline V gene lookup returns CDR1 SGHRS and CDR2 YFSETQ. Trimming removed 0 bases from V and 4 bases from J; junction bases left unmatched: 4. CDR3 length: 15 residues. CDR3 sequence: CASSLGGTDNQPQHF. In DNA form, the CDR3 reads TGCGCCAGCAGCTTGGGCGGGACAGATAATCAGCCCCAGCATTTT.

The chain couples TRBV3-1 (or the pseudogene TRBV3-2) to TRBJ1-2; D possibly corresponds to TRBD1 (5 bases). CDR1 is LGHDT and CDR2 is YNNKEL in the germline V gene (reference sequence). Between the trimmed V and J ends, which lost 0 bases and 8 bases, there was a span of 13 bases. CDR3 length equals 14 residues. This chain's CDR3 is CASSQDRRGPGYTF. The CDR3 nucleotides are TGTGCCAGCAGCCAAGATCGACGGGGACCGGGCTACACCTTC.

The rearrangement uses TRBV5-1 and TRBJ2-3; 7 bases agree with TRBD2. The CDR3 contains 14 residues. Germline V CDR1 and CDR2: SGHRS, YFSETQ. V gave up 4 bases and J gave up 2 bases; unmatched junction bases: 4. This CDR3 reads CASSALADTDTQYF. For the CDR3, the DNA is TGCGCCAGCAGCGCGCTAGCGGACACAGATACGCAGTATTTT.

DNA for the CDR3: TGTGCCAGCAGCTTTCCGGGACAGGGGACCACCGGGGAGCTGTTTTTT. Protein product: CASSFPGQGTTGELFF. The chain is built from TRBV7-9 and TRBJ2-2; the match to TRBD1 covers 10 bases. With V trimmed by 3 bases and J by 4 bases, 5 bases remained unmatched. This CDR3 has 16 residues. Germline CDR1 is SEHNR and CDR2 is FQNEAQ (reference sequence).

This clone appeared a single time. The chain links TRBV28 to TRBJ1-6; no firm D call. The CDR3 consists of 14 residues. Germline CDR1 MDHEN, CDR2 SYDVKM. V was clipped by 3 bases and J by 8 bases, with 11 bases between them. DNA of the CDR3: TGTGCCAGCAGTTTGGCCGTGAATCATTCACCCCTCCACTTT. Encoded protein: CASSLAVNHSPLHF.

The chain employs TRBV6-5 and TRBJ2-7, with a tentative D call TRBD2 (6 bases). CDR3 length: 15 residues. Germline V gene sequence: CDR1 MNHEY, CDR2 SVGAGI. V lost 6 bases, J lost 5 bases, and 20 bases lay in between. CDR3 bases: TGTGCCAGCAGAAAATTGCCGGGACTTGCGGACGAGCAGTACTTC. It translates to CASRKLPGLADEQYF.

The CDR3 loop reads CASSDGGGRQETQYF. The CDR3, as DNA: TGTGCCAGCAGTGATGGCGGGGGGAGGCAAGAGACCCAGTACTTC. The V call is TRBV2, the J call TRBJ2-5; 8 positions agree with TRBD2. Trimming at V came to 3 bases and at J to 2 bases, leaving 5 bases not matched to a gene. This CDR3 has 15 amino acids. Germline assignment: CDR1 SNHLY and CDR2 FYNNEI.

CDR3 loop: CASSPRTGGDTEAFF. CDR3 sequence (DNA): TGTGCCAGCAGCCCCCGGACAGGGGGGGACACTGAAGCTTTCTTT. The J gene is TRBJ1-1, the V gene TRBV7-2; 10 positions match TRBD1. V shed 5 bases and J 3 bases; nucleotides not matched to a gene: 6. This CDR3 spans 15 amino acids. The germline CDR1 and CDR2 sequences are SGHTA and FQGNSA. Full variable domain (remainder filled in from reference TRBV7-2 and TRBJ1-1): GAGVSQSPSNKVTEKGKDVELRCDPISGHTALYWYRQSLGQGLEFLIYFQGNSAPDKSGLPSDRFSAERTGGSVSTLTIQRTQQEDSAVYLCASSPRTGGDTEAFFGQGTRLTVV.

V usage is TRBV6-5 and J usage is TRBJ1-4; D is perhaps TRBD1 (5 bases). The ends were cut back, 6 bases at V and 1 base at J, with 12 bases in the middle. Germline values: CDR1 MNHEY, CDR2 SVGAGI. The CDR3 loop spans 15 amino acids. CDR3 DNA: TGTGCCAGCAGCCCGGACACTATAACTAATGAAAAACTGTTTTTT. This translates into CASSPDTITNEKLFF.

The chain links TRBV11-2 to TRBJ1-3; D perhaps matches TRBD1 (5 bases). Trimming pared 4 bases from V and 0 bases from J, leaving 13 bases between. Per the germline V gene, CDR1 is SGHAT and CDR2 is FQNNGV. This CDR3 has 16 residues. Written as DNA, the CDR3 is TGTGCCAGCAGCTCCCTCAGGGTCTTCTCTGGAAACACCATATATTTT. Protein product: CASSSLRVFSGNTIYF.